These 2 T cell receptor beta chains originate from one sample sequenced in a study of cytomegalovirus exposure and HLA in healthy donors. A multiplex PCR was run with 60 Vbeta primers and 13 Jbeta primers. Data came from immunoSEQ multiplex PCR; TCRdb stores just in-frame clones and leaves some out. The sample shows 150,000 to 200,000 clones, 75% to 85% of them seen only once. The source material was PBMCs. The receptor source for this set is a woman younger than 45 in good health and CMV-seropositive.

This CDR3 is CASSLVPTDTQYF. The CDR3 DNA sequence: TGTGCCAGCAGCTTAGTTCCGACAGATACGCAGTATTTT. This sequence joins TRBV7-2 and TRBJ2-3; D is ambiguous. The CDR3 is 13 amino acids. Germline-derived CDR1 and CDR2 are SGHTA and FQGNSA. The germline V and J ends were trimmed by 1 base and 3 bases, with 5 bases remaining between them.

The chain carries TRBV6-5 and TRBJ2-7; 9 bases are shared with TRBD1. Germline V lookup: CDR1 MNHEY, CDR2 SVGAGI. V was clipped by 8 bases and J by 6 bases; unmatched bases: 8. This CDR3 region has 13 residues. CDR3 region: CASRRDRAGEQYF. The CDR3 nucleotides read TGTGCCAGCCGCAGGGACAGGGCAGGCGAGCAGTACTTC.